The subject of this entry is one T cell receptor beta chain. The antigen this receptor binds is unknown. No base-level quality is on record; no much larger clone is a single base apart. Distinct nucleotide sequences in the sample also encode this CDR3. Healthy HIV-negative adults with no recently reported acute infections or vaccinations were included as donors. All donors were Caucasian adults living in Nashville, Tennessee, USA. For unsorted samples, about 90 million PBMCs were counted and genomic DNA was extracted with the QIAamp DNA Blood Mini kit. Blood was collected by leukapheresis, and PBMCs were isolated by Ficoll-Histopaque density gradient centrifugation and then cryopreserved in liquid nitrogen vapor phase. This entry is derived from a study of shared clonotypes between healthy human individuals (dated by TCRdb to the early 2020s). In the study overall: A couple of women and three men aged 18 to 49 years were included in the cohort. The study deeply sequenced blood TCR repertoires of five healthy adults to estimate repertoire size and the extent of clonotype sharing between individuals. To increase sequencing depth and limit assay-specific biases, TCR repertoire library preparation and sequencing were carried out by different laboratories using diverse techniques. Per donor, leukapheresis produced somewhere between about 0.94 and 10 billion PBMCs.

What the work shows at the level of the full study, not this receptor alone: Sampling was restricted to blood, and TCR repertoires in tissue are likely to differ from TCR repertoires in blood. The genetic and exposure-history diversity represented was limited by the small number of donors. Pairwise subsampling indicated that sequencing depth was expected to affect the degree of clonotype sharing among donors.

For CDR1 and CDR2, the germline V gene lists SQVTM and ANQGSEA. At the junction V is shortened by 3 bases and J by 5 bases, with 6 bases in between. The cysteine opens and the phenylalanine closes a CDR3 of 11 amino acids. Only the CDR3 part of the read is kept: 33 bases, read in frame from the first base. TCR CDR3 regions were amplified from genomic DNA by multiplex PCR using the deep immunoSEQ assay. For each cell subset, the extracted genomic DNA was distributed evenly across all wells of several immunoSEQ 96-well plates, and each plate served as one replicate. For unsorted PBMC, each replicate PCR was loaded with 300 ng genomic DNA, equivalent to about 33,000 T cell genomes. Unsorted PBMC genomic DNA was sequenced across ten immunoSEQ deep assay plates. Purified libraries were measured with a Qubit 3.0 fluorometer, size-checked on a Bioanalyzer 2100, and measured again with the KAPA Library Quantification kit. A separate single-read 150-cycle Illumina NextSeq 550 flow cell was used to sequence each immunoSEQ 96-well plate. The original methods were these. The immunoSEQ output contained only junctional sequences without quality scores, so filtering could not match that applied to full-length reads. Sequences were annotated with PyIR, a Python wrapper for IgBLAST v1.9, and V/J genes and CDR3 were assigned using IMGT germline references. Reads were removed for weak V/J assignments (E-value above 1e-6), missing CDR3, stop codons, out-of-frame junctions, or ambiguous translated residues. V3J clonotypes were defined by identical inferred V gene, J gene, and CDR3 amino acid sequence. The percentage overlap between two repertoires was calculated by dividing the number of shared unique clonotypes by the size of the smaller repertoire. RTK rarefaction, the Chao1 estimator, and Recon v2.1 estimates of unobserved clonotypes were used to assess repertoire richness. TCRdb's version of the immuneACCESS table is confined to in-frame rearrangements and falls short of the full clone set. An unresolved V gene accounts for under half of the shortfall where checked; the remainder is of unknown origin. Clone size and V and J calls were adopted from that table, with D and trimming inferred from the DNA. In all, the sample holds 400,000 to 600,000 clones, and roughly 80% of those were seen once. Of the sample, about 12% is held by the ten largest clones.

Here the chain combines TRBV29-1 and TRBJ2-3; the D gene identity is not certain. This clonotype was obtained from a middle-aged woman in good health. Some clones in this sample may be carry-over from other donors' samples. The material sequenced was PBMCs. The encoded CDR3 is CSVDSGDTQYF. The DNA reads TGCAGCGTTGACTCCGGAGATACGCAGTATTTT.